One and the same sample provided the 5 T cell receptor beta chains below, sequenced in a study of blood T cell repertoires in COVID-19. Sequencing was performed with immunoSEQ multiplex PCR; in TCRdb, only in-frame clones are kept and a portion is missing. Counted here are around 200,000 clones, roughly 86% occurring once; the ten biggest clones make up about 2.6%. Input material: peripheral blood. These receptors were collected from a middle-aged man with active or convalescent COVID-19.

This chain joins TRBV5-6 and TRBJ2-2, with TRBD1 matching 8 bases. V lost 3 bases and J lost 1; bases outside the gene matches: 2. The CDR3 runs to 15 residues. CDR1 is SGHDT, CDR2 YYEEEE, per germline. In DNA form, the CDR3 reads TGTGCCAGCAGCTCAGGGGGCGTGAACACCGGGGAGCTGTTTTTT. As protein: CASSSGGVNTGELFF. The full variable domain, in which reference TRBV5-6 and TRBJ2-2 provide the parts outside the CDR3, is DAGVTQSPTHLIKTRGQQVTLRCSPKSGHDTVSWYQQALGQGPQFIFQYYEEEERQRGNFPDRFSGHQFPNYSSELNVNALLLGDSALYLCASSSGGVNTGELFFGEGSRLTVL.

The chain is built from TRBV28 and TRBJ1-5; weak D call: TRBD1 (6 bases). Germline V gene lookup returns CDR1 MDHEN and CDR2 SYDVKM. This CDR3 has 16 amino acids. V gave up 2 bases and J gave up 9 bases, with 20 bases separating them. The CDR3: CASSLPAGQNLGPQHF. The CDR3 DNA reads as TGTGCCAGCAGTTTACCTGCTGGACAGAATCTTGGGCCCCAGCATTTT.

The V gene is TRBV5-1, the J gene TRBJ2-1; TRBD1 aligns across 7 bases. V trimming: 4 bases; J trimming: 6 bases; junction bases outside the gene matches: 7. Germline V gene sequence: CDR1 SGHRS, CDR2 YFSETQ. CDR3 length: 14 amino acids. In nucleotides, the CDR3 is TGCGCCAGCAGCCCTCAGGGGGTGGTCAATGAGCAGTTCTTC. This gives the protein CASSPQGVVNEQFF.

This clone has a single count. The chain has TRBV30 and TRBJ1-5; 9 nucleotides agree with TRBD1. J was trimmed by 3 bases and V by 3 bases; bases with no gene match: 9. The germline V gene encodes CDR1 GTSNPN and CDR2 SVGIG (reference sequence). The CDR3 runs to 16 residues. The CDR3 DNA reads as TGTGCCTGGAGCGCTCCGACAGGGGGTAACAATCAGCCCCAGCATTTT. Protein sequence: CAWSAPTGGNNQPQHF.

This clone has a single count. The chain employs TRBV6-4 and TRBJ1-5; 7 nucleotides line up with TRBD1. Looked up from germline, CDR1 is MRHNA and CDR2 is SNTAGT. The CDR3 consists of 13 residues. The trim removed 5 bases at V and 7 bases at J, leaving 5 bases unmatched. The CDR3, as DNA: TGTGCCAGCAGTAGGGCCAGGGGGCAGCCCCAGCATTTT. It is translated as CASSRARGQPQHF.